The rows below give T cell receptor beta chains drawn from one sample of a study of shared clonotypes between healthy human individuals. TCRdb keeps only in-frame clones here, not all; method: immunoSEQ multiplex PCR. This repertoire shows fewer than 1.4 million clones, 75% to 85% found once; its top ten account for 0.55% to 0.7%. Sequencing was performed on memory CD4+ T cells from PBMCs. These receptors all stem from a young man in good health. Some clones in this sample may be carry-over from other donors' samples. CDR3s leave out the opening cysteine and the closing phenylalanine or tryptophan. The order of the fields is CDR3 length, V gene, CDR3 protein.

length: 12; V: TRBV5-8; CDR3: ASRYRASGNTIY
length: 12; V: TRBV19; CDR3: ASKKNSGANVLT
length: 14; V: TRBV23-1; CDR3: ASSQSFRQGGTEAF
length: 12; V: TRBV9; CDR3: ASSVGDRGYEQY
length: 14; V: TRBV6-4; CDR3: ASGLDLSEPWNEQY
length: 13; V: TRBV28; CDR3: ASSRPGTYTGELF
length: 10; V: TRBV11-3; CDR3: ASSFFTGELF
length: 12; V: TRBV9; CDR3: ASSVEGMNTEAF
length: 13; V: TRBV7-8; CDR3: ASSLAGQTSYEQY
length: 12; V: TRBV28; CDR3: ASSSNRPGDEQY
length: 11; V: TRBV9; CDR3: ASSGGPDTEAF
length: 16; V: TRBV5-1; CDR3: ASSSIVIQGGNTGELF
length: 13; V: TRBV28; CDR3: ASSLMGQGVNGYT
length: 11; V: TRBV7-8; CDR3: ASRRSGNTEAF
length: 14; V: TRBV5-4; CDR3: ASSYPSRAAQETQY
length: 11; V: TRBV19; CDR3: ASSIGFAQPQH
length: 12; V: TRBV2; CDR3: ASSQESGGQPQH
length: 13; V: TRBV5-1; CDR3: ASSGGTVTLYTQY
length: 13; V: TRBV6-6; CDR3: ASSYSRGVRETQY
length: 12; V: TRBV5-4; CDR3: ASSPSGDSYEQY
length: 14; V: TRBV7-9; CDR3: ASSFPGLAGVREQF
length: 14; V: TRBV12-5; CDR3: ASGLRTGVSGNTIY
length: 13; V: TRBV7-3; CDR3: ASSPRGGGNTEAF
length: 14; V: TRBV5-1; CDR3: ASSPGDRLGRTEQY
length: 16; V: TRBV11-2; CDR3: ASSLRGTGQGVPGELF
length: 13; V: TRBV6-6; CDR3: ASSYWVYGTDTQY
length: 10; V: TRBV30; CDR3: AWDNRVDEQY
length: 11; V: TRBV9; CDR3: ASSGGINEKLF
length: 11; V: TRBV5-1; CDR3: ASGPDWSDTQY
length: 13; V: TRBV15; CDR3: ATSRGGGDTYEQY
length: 9; V: TRBV10-3; CDR3: AISEYTEAF
length: 11; V: TRBV29-1; CDR3: SFWTGPQETQY
length: 14; V: TRBV9; CDR3: ASSPPSTSSYNEQF
length: 14; V: TRBV4-1; CDR3: ASSQDWLAGGHEQF
length: 10; V: TRBV7-9; CDR3: ASSPWAGELF
length: 14; V: TRBV5-1; CDR3: ASSLERVRGGYGYT
length: 12; V: TRBV19; CDR3: ASSIIQGNTEAF
length: 13; V: TRBV13; CDR3: ASSAWTGFRETQY
length: 15; V: TRBV14; CDR3: ASSQESSQGRYTEAF
length: 16; V: TRBV30; CDR3: AWIPGLAGGVAYNEQF
length: 10; V: TRBV29-1; CDR3: SYSGANTEAF
length: 12; V: TRBV6-1; CDR3: ASQIDFSGNTIY
length: 11; V: TRBV11-3; CDR3: ASSLRGYTEAF
length: 13; V: TRBV28; CDR3: ASRRGPGGNQPQH